This T cell receptor beta chain was captured in a study of cytomegalovirus exposure and HLA in healthy donors (dated 2017 in TCRdb). Turning to the overall study: According to a later analysis, one platform produced both the 120 validation repertoires and the 666 repertoires of the first cohort. The study was designed to test whether signatures of past pathogen exposure could be identified by cataloging public T cell receptors. Along with the approximately 670-subject first cohort, a separate validation cohort of some 130 different subjects was used. To predict cytomegalovirus infection status, the study combined high-throughput TCR immunosequencing, statistical association of individual TCRs with disease status, and machine learning.

The library came from the immunoSEQ multiplex PCR assay. Per the authors' processing: A statistical classification framework was built for diagnosing cytomegalovirus status from the catalog of TCR beta chain sequences. The table was pulled from immuneACCESS by TCRdb, which kept in-frame rearrangements only. Such tables lose some clones; where checked, under half of the loss comes from unresolved V genes, and the rest has no known cause. V and J calls plus clone size are reproduced from that table; the DNA served to infer D and trimming. The sample table holds approximately 300,000 clones, of which roughly 90% were seen once. The ten largest clones capture about 1% of the sample. Separate from the approximately 730-subject first cohort, the validation cohort of roughly 110 subjects was the group to which the donors belonged. To note about this clone: The antigen it binds to is not known. No base quality values were provided; no much bigger clone lies one nucleotide off.

CDR1 and CDR2, looked up from the germline V gene (reference sequence), are LNHNV and YYDKDF. Cut back by 0 bases and 2 bases, the V and J ends lie 8 bases apart. The CDR3 runs 15 residues from the cysteine to the phenylalanine. Of the read, only the CDR3 DNA is kept; its 45 bases are in frame from base 1. General findings and caveats noted by the study authors: Most TCR sequences were seen in very few donors, while some public TCRs were found in many individuals. A few of the identified cytomegalovirus-associated TCR beta chains were confirmed in vitro to be specific for cytomegalovirus antigens. The validation cohort had no HLA typing available for a later analysis, so co-occurrence within that cohort was assessed over all 120 or so repertoires. In both the original and validation cohorts, the classifier was reported to diagnose cytomegalovirus status with high specificity and sensitivity. The study gave a list of under 200 TCR beta chains associated with cytomegalovirus. Subsequent analysis determined that TCRs grouped into clusters in the first cohort also showed a tendency toward co-occurrence across the roughly 110 validation repertoires, and approximately 93% of cluster scores exceeded 0. It was suggested by the authors that the approach could potentially be generalized to other disease states and immunological phenotypes.

The rearrangement joined TRBV15 to TRBJ1-5, with the D gene too uncertain to name. The TCR sequence derives from a woman in her twenties or thirties in good health and CMV-seropositive. Material: PBMCs. Read as DNA, the sequence is TGTGCCACCAGCAGAGATAGATGGGGCAATCAGCCCCAGCATTTT. This gives the protein CATSRDRWGNQPQHF.